A single sample gave rise to the 27 T cell receptor beta chains below, sequenced in a study of T cells in localized non-small cell lung cancer. Profiling relied on immunoSEQ multiplex PCR, and the TCRdb table lists in-frame clones only, not all of them. In the table there are about 82,000 clones, about three quarters of which are singletons. The sample consisted of PBMCs, taken before any cancer treatment. The origin of the receptors is a man aged 35 to 70 with stage II squamous cell lung carcinoma.

This clone was detected only once. The chain carries TRBV15 and TRBJ2-6; D ambiguous. Trimming took off 5 bases at V and 0 bases at J, with 11 bases between the two ends. This CDR3 has 16 residues. Germline CDR1 reads LNHNV; CDR2 reads YYDKDF (reference sequence). DNA of the CDR3: TGTGCCACCAGCCAACCAGGTCGCTCTGGGGCCAACGTCCTGACTTTC. Its protein is CATSQPGRSGANVLTF.

This chain joins TRBV5-1 and TRBJ1-2, with D perhaps TRBD1 (6 bases). Per germline, CDR1 SGHRS and CDR2 YFSETQ. The CDR3 runs to 16 residues. Trimming removed 5 bases from V and 3 bases from J, with 20 bases in between. CDR3 sequence reads: CASSDKTGYLDYGYTF. The CDR3 DNA reads as TGCGCCAGCAGTGATAAAACAGGGTATCTTGACTATGGCTACACCTTC.

This clone has just one count. V and J are TRBV5-1 and TRBJ2-1, with D possibly matching TRBD1 (6 bases). Per germline, CDR1 SGHRS and CDR2 YFSETQ. Trimming cost V 3 bases and J 0 bases, with 13 bases left between them. This CDR3 is 16 amino acids long. The CDR3 here is CASSWGRESSYNEQFF. The CDR3 DNA sequence: TGCGCCAGCAGCTGGGGGCGCGAGAGCTCCTACAATGAGCAGTTCTTC. The full variable domain, rest sourced from reference TRBV5-1 and TRBJ2-1, is KAGVTQTPRYLIKTRGQQVTLSCSPISGHRSVSWYQQTPGQGLQFLFEYFSETQRNKGNFPGRFSGRQFSNSRSEMNVSTLELGDSALYLCASSWGRESSYNEQFFGPGTRLTVL.

V and J are TRBV7-9 and TRBJ2-5, with D maybe TRBD1 (5 bases). Deletions cut 2 bases from V and 1 base from J, with 20 bases between. This CDR3 spans 18 amino acids. Germline loops: CDR1 SEHNR, CDR2 FQNEAQ (reference sequence). This CDR3 reads CASSLWGAPRGPQETQYF. The CDR3 nucleotides are TGTGCCAGCAGCTTATGGGGCGCGCCCCGAGGCCCCCAAGAGACCCAGTACTTC.

This clone has ten or more counts. This sequence joins TRBV18 and TRBJ2-5; no clear D. Germline CDR1 is KGHSH and CDR2 is LQKENI. The ends were cut back, 3 bases at V and 1 base at J, with 9 bases in the middle. The CDR3 loop spans 14 amino acids. In nucleotides, the CDR3 is TGTGCCAGCTCACCGGGCAACCGCCAAGAGACCCAGTACTTC. This encodes CASSPGNRQETQYF.

DNA of the CDR3: TGTGCCAGCAGTGTCCATTCCCTGGGTAATCAGCCCCAGCATTTT. Protein sequence: CASSVHSLGNQPQHF. The rearrangement joins TRBV2 to TRBJ1-5; no clear D. The CDR3 runs 15 residues. V was trimmed by 4 bases and J by 4 bases, leaving 14 bases between them. Germline CDR1 and CDR2: SNHLY and FYNNEI.

The gene calls are TRBV7-9 and TRBJ1-1, with 9 bases matching TRBD1. CDR3 length equals 15 residues. From germline, CDR1 is SEHNR and CDR2 FQNEAQ (reference sequence). Unmatched junction bases numbered 7, after V lost 3 bases and J lost 5 bases. In nucleotides, the CDR3 is TGTGCCAGCAGCTTTGAGGGACAGGGTTGGACTGAAGCTTTCTTT. It translates to CASSFEGQGWTEAFF. Full variable domain (outside the CDR3, taken from reference TRBV7-9 and TRBJ1-1): DTGVSQNPRHKITKRGQNVTFRCDPISEHNRLYWYRQTLGQGPEFLTYFQNEAQLEKSRLLSDRFSAERPKGSFSTLEIQRTEQGDSAMYLCASSFEGQGWTEAFFGQGTRLTVV.

This rearrangement joins TRBV6-1 to TRBJ1-4, with 7 bases matching TRBD1. The V gene's germline CDR1 is MNHNS and CDR2 SASEGT. The CDR3 consists of 15 residues. The trim removed 0 bases at V and 8 bases at J, leaving 6 bases unmatched. CDR3 in amino acids: CASSEAAGGAEKLFF. CDR3 bases: TGTGCCAGCAGTGAAGCGGCAGGGGGAGCAGAAAAACTGTTTTTT.

The rearrangement joins TRBV27 to TRBJ2-5; 9 bases line up with TRBD1. Germline values: CDR1 MNHEY, CDR2 SMNVEV (reference sequence). The CDR3 contains 14 residues. V shed 6 bases, J shed 5 bases, and the junction held 7 bases outside the gene matches. The CDR3 DNA sequence: TGTGCCAGCAGCCTCGACAGGGGGTGGGAGACCCAGTACTTC. Protein sequence: CASSLDRGWETQYF.

The V call is TRBV11-3, the J call TRBJ1-1; 10 bases match TRBD1. This CDR3 is 13 amino acids long. The germline V gene encodes CDR1 SGHNT and CDR2 YENEEA. V was clipped by 4 bases and J by 11 bases; unmatched bases: 7. This chain's CDR3 is CASSWGGQGKAFF. CDR3 in DNA: TGTGCCAGCAGCTGGGGGGGACAGGGGAAGGCTTTCTTT.

The chain carries TRBV30 and TRBJ1-6, with D uncertain. V lost 0 bases, J lost 8 bases, and 11 bases lay in between. Looked up from germline, CDR1 is GTSNPN and CDR2 is SVGIG (reference sequence). The CDR3 extends over 14 amino acids. CDR3 coding DNA: TGTGCCTGGAGTGTAATCGCCGGAGATTCACCCCTCCACTTT. Translating it yields CAWSVIAGDSPLHF. The complete variable domain, with remaining parts taken from reference TRBV30 and TRBJ1-6, reads SQTIHQWPATLVQPVGSPLSLECTVEGTSNPNLYWYRQAAGRGLQLLFYSVGIGQISSEVPQNLSASRPQDRQFILSSKKLLLSDSGFYLCAWSVIAGDSPLHFGNGTRLTVT.

V usage is TRBV9 and J usage is TRBJ2-2; 12 nucleotides line up with TRBD2. CDR1 and CDR2 (germline): SGDLS, YYNGEE. This CDR3 contains 17 residues. The junction had 6 bases not matched to a gene; V was cut back by 0 bases and J by 6 bases. The CDR3 spells CASSVEGRLAGAGELFF. CDR3 nucleotide sequence: TGTGCCAGCAGCGTAGAAGGGAGACTAGCGGGGGCCGGGGAGCTGTTTTTT. Full variable domain (rest looked up from reference TRBV9 and TRBJ2-2): DSGVTQTPKHLITATGQRVTLRCSPRSGDLSVYWYQQSLDQGLQFLIQYYNGEERAKGNILERFSAQQFPDLHSELNLSSLELGDSALYFCASSVEGRLAGAGELFFGEGSRLTVL.

The rearrangement links TRBV7-9 to TRBJ2-7; TRBD2 is a possible D gene (5 bases). The CDR3 spans 16 residues. V gave up 5 bases and J gave up 7 bases, with 24 bases separating them. Looked up from germline, CDR1 is SEHNR and CDR2 is FQNEAQ (reference sequence). The CDR3 DNA sequence: TGTGCCAGCAGCCAAAAGGGATGGACGGGGATAGGGGAGCAGTACTTC. Translation gives CASSQKGWTGIGEQYF.

This chain uses TRBV5-4 with TRBJ1-1; 7 bases are a match to TRBD1. Germline values: CDR1 SGHNT, CDR2 YYREEE (reference sequence). The CDR3 sequence is 12 residues long. J lost 7 bases, V lost 4 bases, and 4 bases had no gene match. The CDR3 region has the DNA TGTGCCAGCAGCCCCGGGACAGTTGAAGCTTTCTTT. Translating it yields CASSPGTVEAFF.

The CDR3 nucleotides are TGTGCCAGCAGCTCGATTTCGAAACAAAAGACCGCCTACGAGCAGTACTTC. This gives the protein CASSSISKQKTAYEQYF. The chain has TRBV5-6 and TRBJ2-7; no reliable D call. The CDR3 extends over 17 amino acids. Trimming removed 3 bases from V and 2 bases from J, with 21 bases in between. Germline V gene data show CDR1 as SGHDT and CDR2 as YYEEEE.

The chain recombines TRBV5-1 with TRBJ2-4; 7 bases align to TRBD2. The trim removed 4 bases at V and 1 base at J, leaving 5 bases unmatched. From germline, CDR1 is SGHRS and CDR2 YFSETQ. CDR3 size: 15 residues. CDR3 in DNA: TGCGCCAGCAGCCCGGGGGGTGGGGCCAAAAACATTCAGTACTTC. It yields the protein CASSPGGGAKNIQYF.

The CDR3 spells CASSSREAGGRYF. The DNA for the CDR3 is TGTGCCAGCAGCTCACGCGAGGCAGGAGGGCGGTATTTT. The chain links TRBV7-2 to TRBJ2-3; D may be TRBD2 (6 bases). This CDR3 contains 13 residues. Per the germline V gene, CDR1 is SGHTA and CDR2 is FQGNSA. V was pared by 4 bases and J by 14 bases, with 19 bases between.

The rearrangement joins TRBV6-4 to TRBJ1-5; D not resolved. Trimming shortened V by 3 bases and J by 5 bases, and 8 bases separated the two germline ends. Germline CDR1 MRHNA, CDR2 SNTAGT. CDR3 length equals 13 residues. CDR3 bases: TGTGCCAGCAGTGAGAGGTCCTATCAGCCCCAGCATTTT. Residues: CASSERSYQPQHF.

This clone was observed once. The genes are TRBV5-8 and TRBJ2-1, with 13 bases that match TRBD2. Germline V gene sequence: CDR1 SGHTS, CDR2 YDEGEE. The CDR3 loop spans 17 amino acids. The V gene end was trimmed by 2 bases and the J gene end by 9 bases; junction bases not matched to a gene: 11. Here the CDR3 DNA reads TGTGCCAGCAGCTTCGTCTGGACTAGCGGGAGCGGTGGTGAGCAGTTCTTC. The encoded protein is CASSFVWTSGSGGEQFF.

The chain couples TRBV7-3 to TRBJ1-1; D gene ambiguous. The CDR3 covers 12 residues. Germline-derived CDR1 and CDR2 are SGHTA and FQGTGA. V dropped 3 bases and J dropped 11 bases, with 13 bases sitting between them. This chain's CDR3 is CASSFPGGSAFF. CDR3 in DNA: TGTGCCAGCAGCTTTCCGGGTGGAAGCGCTTTCTTT.

This clone was seen only once. The chain recombines TRBV27 with TRBJ2-7; D call uncertain. V lost 5 bases to trimming and J lost 2 bases, with 13 bases between them. Germline-derived CDR1 and CDR2 are MNHEY and SMNVEV (reference sequence). The length of the CDR3 is 14 residues. The CDR3: CASSPRGPPYEQYF. The CDR3 nucleotides are TGTGCCAGCAGTCCCCGTGGGCCTCCCTACGAGCAGTACTTC.

This rearrangement joins TRBV5-1 to TRBJ2-7; TRBD1 aligns across 10 bases. This CDR3 has 15 amino acids. Germline lookup yields CDR1 SGHRS and CDR2 YFSETQ. With V trimmed by 4 bases and J by 2 bases, 6 bases remained unmatched. The CDR3 spells CASSPRTGGTYEQYF. As DNA, the CDR3 is TGCGCCAGCAGCCCCCGGACAGGGGGGACCTACGAGCAGTACTTC. The whole variable domain, remainder taken from reference TRBV5-1 and TRBJ2-7, is KAGVTQTPRYLIKTRGQQVTLSCSPISGHRSVSWYQQTPGQGLQFLFEYFSETQRNKGNFPGRFSGRQFSNSRSEMNVSTLELGDSALYLCASSPRTGGTYEQYFGPGTRLTVT.

This sequence joins TRBV7-9 and TRBJ1-1; no clear D. V was shortened by 2 bases and J by 8 bases, with 9 bases between the two germline ends. Germline V CDR1 and CDR2: SEHNR, FQNEAQ (reference sequence). This CDR3 has 12 amino acids. Here the CDR3 reads CASSLTASEAFF. DNA for the CDR3: TGTGCCAGCAGCTTAACAGCTTCAGAAGCTTTCTTT.

The chain carries TRBV6-1 and TRBJ1-3; 10 nucleotides align to TRBD1. The length of the CDR3 is 16 residues. The ends lost 4 bases at V and 1 base at J; junction bases unmatched: 4. CDR1 and CDR2 (germline): MNHNS, SASEGT. The CDR3 nucleotides are TGTGCCAGCAGTGGACGACAGGGGGCTTCTGGAAACACCATATATTTT. Its translation: CASSGRQGASGNTIYF.

This clone occurred once. This chain links TRBV7-9 with TRBJ2-7, with TRBD1 matching over 7 bases. The CDR3 is made up of 15 amino acids. CDR1 is SEHNR, CDR2 FQNEAQ, per germline (reference sequence). The trim removed 1 base at V and 3 bases at J, leaving 6 bases unmatched. The CDR3 region is CASSLGRQGNYEQYF. CDR3 DNA sequence: TGTGCCAGCAGCTTAGGAAGACAGGGAAACTACGAGCAGTACTTC. The entire variable domain, with the rest obtained from reference TRBV7-9 and TRBJ2-7, is as follows: DTGVSQNPRHKITKRGQNVTFRCDPISEHNRLYWYRQTLGQGPEFLTYFQNEAQLEKSRLLSDRFSAERPKGSFSTLEIQRTEQGDSAMYLCASSLGRQGNYEQYFGPGTRLTVT.

This chain links TRBV19 with TRBJ2-7; TRBD1 matches at 7 bases. Unmatched junction bases numbered 5, after V lost 6 bases and J lost 0 bases. Germline CDR1 reads LNHDA; CDR2 reads SQIVND (reference sequence). There are 14 residues in the CDR3. CDR3 region: CASRTGMNSYEQYF. The DNA for the CDR3 is TGTGCCAGTAGGACAGGGATGAACTCCTACGAGCAGTACTTC.

V is TRBV6-5 and J is TRBJ2-1, with D unresolved. The CDR3 loop spans 15 amino acids. The ends were cut back, 2 bases at V and 8 bases at J, with 16 bases in the middle. CDR1 and CDR2 from the germline V gene are MNHEY and SVGAGI. The CDR3 DNA sequence: TGTGCCAGCAGTTACGCCAACCTCCGGGCAGATGAGCAGTTCTTC. Residues: CASSYANLRADEQFF.